Listed here are 13 T cell receptor beta chains from one sample, sequenced in a study of T cell responses to AZD1222 COVID-19 vaccine (dated by TCRdb to 2020 to 2022). Library preparation employed the immunoSEQ multiplex PCR assay. Entries here come from immuneACCESS through TCRdb and include only in-frame sequences with V and J called. Some clones fail to appear in such tables; in the studies checked, an unresolved V gene covers under half of the shortfall, and the cause of the remainder is unknown. For this sample there are 90,000 to 95,000 clones; more than 70% appear just once. The ten largest clones represent 15% to 20% of the sample. The time point tag for this specimen amounts to: baseline before first vaccination. The starting material was peripheral blood, obtained on day 0 of AZD1222 vaccination. These receptors came from an adult in good health.

The chain joins TRBV25-1 to TRBJ1-1; D perhaps matches TRBD1 (5 bases). The germline V and J ends were trimmed by 0 bases and 11 bases, with 13 bases remaining between them. The CDR3 runs to 13 residues. Per germline, CDR1 MGHDK and CDR2 SYGVNS. In DNA, the CDR3 is TGTGCCAGCAGTGAATATTTGAACGGGGGGGCTTTCTTT. It codes for CASSEYLNGGAFF.

The rearrangement links TRBV14 to TRBJ1-2; D is possibly TRBD1 (6 bases). This CDR3 is built from 16 residues. Germline V gene sequence: CDR1 SGHDN, CDR2 FVKESK. Trimming took off 0 bases at V and 0 bases at J, with 11 bases between the two ends. The CDR3 DNA is TGTGCCAGCAGCCAAGATGGGGGCTTAGCTAACTATGGCTACACCTTC. It translates to CASSQDGGLANYGYTF.

This chain joins TRBV12-3 or TRBV12-4 and TRBJ2-2, with D unclear. The ends were cut back, 7 bases at V and 8 bases at J, with 8 bases in the middle. The CDR3 loop spans 11 amino acids. CDR3 loop: CASTLGGELFF. CDR3 nucleotide sequence: TGTGCCAGCACCCTGGGGGGGGAGCTGTTTTTT.

The chain recombines TRBV11-2 with TRBJ1-1; D is unclear. The CDR3 extends over 14 amino acids. Per germline, CDR1 SGHAT and CDR2 FQNNGV. Trimming took off 0 bases at V and 4 bases at J, with 9 bases between the two ends. The CDR3 DNA sequence: TGTGCCAGCAGCTTAGATCCCGGTACCACTGAAGCTTTCTTT. Residues: CASSLDPGTTEAFF.

This clone has a handful of counts. This chain links TRBV6-5 with TRBJ2-2; D not resolved. Trimming removed 5 bases from V and 6 bases from J, with 10 bases in between. Germline V CDR1 and CDR2: MNHEY, SVGAGI. The CDR3 is made up of 13 amino acids. As DNA, the CDR3 is TGTGCCAGCAGTAAGGAGATAGCCGGGGAGCTGTTTTTT. Translating gives CASSKEIAGELFF.

The V and J genes are TRBV6-5 and TRBJ1-6; the D gene is possibly TRBD1 (5 bases). V was clipped by 0 bases and J by 6 bases, with 12 bases between them. The CDR3 runs 16 residues. CDR1 is MNHEY and CDR2 is SVGAGI in the germline V gene. For the CDR3, the DNA is TGTGCCAGCAGTTACTCGGGGGGGTTTGGTAATTCACCCCTCCACTTT. Its translation: CASSYSGGFGNSPLHF.

The chain joins TRBV20-1 to TRBJ1-5, with no clear D. The CDR3 extends over 11 amino acids. Trimming cost V 5 bases and J 9 bases, with 11 bases left between them. The germline V gene has CDR1 DFQATT and CDR2 SNEGSKA (reference sequence). The CDR3 DNA reads as TGCAGTGCTTCAGCCGCCGGGCCCCAGCATTTT. Protein sequence: CSASAAGPQHF.

Points on this clone: The sample contains more than one DNA sequence encoding this CDR3. The V gene is TRBV10-3, the J gene TRBJ2-3; D call uncertain. The germline V gene encodes CDR1 ENHRY and CDR2 SYGVKD. Trimming took off 0 bases at V and 0 bases at J, with 4 bases between the two ends. CDR3 size: 14 residues. The CDR3: CAISESGSTDTQYF. CDR3 nucleotides: TGTGCCATCAGTGAGTCGGGGAGCACAGATACGCAGTATTTT.

V is TRBV7-6 and J is TRBJ2-1; perhaps TRBD2 as D (5 bases). The germline V gene encodes CDR1 SGHVS and CDR2 FNYEAQ. This CDR3 has 14 amino acids. The germline V and J ends were trimmed by 3 bases and 4 bases, with 10 bases remaining between them. The CDR3 DNA follows: TGTGCCAGCAGCTTGGCAGGAGGTTACAATGAGCAGTTCTTC. The encoded protein is CASSLAGGYNEQFF.

J is TRBJ2-7 and V is TRBV19; D may be TRBD2 (5 bases). Per germline, CDR1 LNHDA and CDR2 SQIVND (reference sequence). The V end lost 7 bases, the J end lost 4 bases, and 14 bases lay between the germline ends. The CDR3 runs 13 residues. CDR3 protein: CASTPPGRYEQYF. In nucleotides, the CDR3 is TGTGCCAGTACCCCCCCGGGGAGATACGAGCAGTACTTC.

This clone has more than one count but fewer than ten. Here the CDR3 reads CAISREGAVTDTQYF. The DNA for the CDR3 is TGTGCCATCAGCCGGGAGGGGGCCGTAACAGATACGCAGTATTTT. V usage is TRBV10-3 and J usage is TRBJ2-3, with D tentatively TRBD2 (8 bases). The CDR3 sequence is 15 residues long. CDR1 and CDR2 from the germline V gene are ENHRY and SYGVKD. Trimming took off 6 bases at V and 3 bases at J, with 16 bases between the two ends.

V usage is TRBV7-2 and J usage is TRBJ1-6, with no clear D. The germline gives CDR1 SGHTA, CDR2 FQGNSA. V lost 1 base and J 7 bases, leaving 11 bases between the germline ends. This CDR3 is 15 amino acids long. This chain's CDR3 is CASSLVAGANSPLHF. The CDR3 region has the DNA TGTGCCAGCAGCTTAGTGGCAGGAGCCAATTCACCCCTCCACTTT.

The rearrangement uses TRBV3-1 (or the pseudogene TRBV3-2) and TRBJ1-1; possible D gene TRBD1, 5 bases. CDR3 length equals 13 residues. CDR1 is LGHDT, CDR2 YNNKEL, per germline (reference sequence). With 4 bases removed from V and 5 bases from J, the gap between germline ends came to 11 bases. The CDR3 sequence is CASSPFGGTEAFF. DNA for the CDR3: TGTGCCAGCAGCCCCTTTGGGGGGACTGAAGCTTTCTTT.